Listed below are T cell receptor beta chains from one sample, sequenced in a study of neoadjuvant anti-PD-1 for oral cavity cancer. The data were produced by immunoSEQ multiplex PCR, yet TCRdb's version contains in-frame clones alone and is incomplete. The sample consists of some 14,000 clones, approximately 67% of them appearing once. The sequenced sample was PBMCs, obtained after nivolumab (anti-PD-1) treatment. The receptors were sampled from a person between 40 and 85 years old with oral cavity squamous cell carcinoma. The CDR3 runs from the conserved cysteine through the conserved F or W. D genes are given only for firm matches. Rows give clone size only sometimes, using once, few, many, or a class for an expanded clone.

cdr3_length: 15; clone_size: -; v_call: TRBV6-5; d_call: -; j_call: TRBJ1-4; cdr3_aa: CASSYMRAANEKLFF; cdr3_nt: TGTGCCAGCAGTTACATGAGGGCCGCTAATGAAAAACTGTTTTTT
cdr3_length: 14; clone_size: few; v_call: TRBV2; d_call: -; j_call: TRBJ1-1; cdr3_aa: CASSPEGVRTEAFF; cdr3_nt: TGTGCCAGCAGCCCTGAGGGAGTGCGGACTGAAGCTTTCTTT
cdr3_length: 16; clone_size: -; v_call: TRBV27; d_call: -; j_call: TRBJ2-2; cdr3_aa: CASSFAGSINTGELFF; cdr3_nt: TGTGCCAGCAGTTTTGCTGGGTCAATTAACACCGGGGAGCTGTTTTTT
cdr3_length: 17; clone_size: -; v_call: TRBV2; d_call: -; j_call: TRBJ1-2; cdr3_aa: CASRRRAGPNANYGYTF; cdr3_nt: TGTGCCAGCAGGAGAAGGGCAGGGCCGAATGCTAACTATGGCTACACCTTC
cdr3_length: 14; clone_size: few; v_call: TRBV7-9; d_call: TRBD2; j_call: TRBJ2-3; cdr3_aa: CASSPTSGADTQYF; cdr3_nt: TGTGCCAGCAGCCCGACTAGCGGAGCTGATACGCAGTATTTT
cdr3_length: 13; clone_size: -; v_call: TRBV11-3; d_call: -; j_call: TRBJ2-2; cdr3_aa: CASSLDRPGELFF; cdr3_nt: TGTGCCAGCAGCTTAGATAGGCCCGGGGAGCTGTTTTTT
cdr3_length: 17; clone_size: -; v_call: TRBV6-1; d_call: TRBD1; j_call: TRBJ1-5; cdr3_aa: CASSAPFVSGGGQPQHF; cdr3_nt: TGTGCCAGCAGTGCCCCGTTTGTGTCAGGGGGAGGTCAGCCCCAGCATTTT
cdr3_length: 15; clone_size: -; v_call: TRBV5-1; d_call: -; j_call: TRBJ2-7; cdr3_aa: CASSLALGPSYEQYF; cdr3_nt: TGCGCCAGCAGCTTGGCCCTAGGTCCTTCCTACGAGCAGTACTTC
cdr3_length: 14; clone_size: -; v_call: TRBV6-5; d_call: TRBD1; j_call: TRBJ1-2; cdr3_aa: CASRQGARSYGYTF; cdr3_nt: TGTGCCAGCAGACAGGGGGCGCGGAGCTATGGCTACACCTTC
cdr3_length: 13; clone_size: few; v_call: TRBV5-4; d_call: -; j_call: TRBJ2-7; cdr3_aa: CASSFASGLEQYF; cdr3_nt: TGTGCCAGCAGCTTTGCTTCGGGCCTCGAGCAGTACTTC
cdr3_length: 15; clone_size: -; v_call: TRBV6-1; d_call: -; j_call: TRBJ2-5; cdr3_aa: CASSGRTRSQETQYF; cdr3_nt: TGTGCCAGCAGTGGACGGACAAGATCGCAAGAGACCCAGTACTTC
cdr3_length: 13; clone_size: -; v_call: TRBV7-9; d_call: -; j_call: TRBJ1-2; cdr3_aa: CASSDDNNYGYTF; cdr3_nt: TGTGCCAGCAGCGATGACAACAACTATGGCTACACCTTC
cdr3_length: 15; clone_size: -; v_call: TRBV5-1; d_call: -; j_call: TRBJ2-2; cdr3_aa: CASSPRVESTGELFF; cdr3_nt: TGCGCCAGCAGCCCCAGGGTTGAGAGCACCGGGGAGCTGTTTTTT
cdr3_length: 15; clone_size: -; v_call: TRBV9; d_call: -; j_call: TRBJ1-4; cdr3_aa: CASSVDRATNEKLFF; cdr3_nt: TGTGCCAGCAGCGTAGACAGGGCAACTAATGAAAAACTGTTTTTT
cdr3_length: 14; clone_size: once; v_call: TRBV27; d_call: -; j_call: TRBJ1-1; cdr3_aa: CASSLGQANTEAFF; cdr3_nt: TGTGCCAGCAGTTTAGGGCAGGCCAACACTGAAGCTTTCTTT
cdr3_length: 13; clone_size: -; v_call: TRBV5-8; d_call: -; j_call: TRBJ1-5; cdr3_aa: CASSLDRAQPQHF; cdr3_nt: TGTGCCAGCAGCTTGGACAGGGCCCAGCCCCAGCATTTT
cdr3_length: 17; clone_size: -; v_call: TRBV7-8; d_call: TRBD1; j_call: TRBJ2-3; cdr3_aa: CASSFLAGTGSTDTQYF; cdr3_nt: TGTGCCAGCAGCTTTCTCGCCGGGACAGGGAGCACAGATACGCAGTATTTT
cdr3_length: 15; clone_size: -; v_call: TRBV19; d_call: TRBD2; j_call: TRBJ2-7; cdr3_aa: CASSMLGLAGYEQYF; cdr3_nt: TGTGCCAGTAGTATGCTCGGACTAGCGGGCTACGAGCAGTACTTC
cdr3_length: 15; clone_size: -; v_call: TRBV2; d_call: -; j_call: TRBJ2-7; cdr3_aa: CASSEGPTLGYEQYF; cdr3_nt: TGTGCCAGCAGTGAAGGGCCGACGTTGGGGTACGAGCAGTACTTC
cdr3_length: 14; clone_size: -; v_call: TRBV30; d_call: TRBD1; j_call: TRBJ2-7; cdr3_aa: CAWSYPGQSYEQYF; cdr3_nt: TGTGCCTGGAGTTATCCGGGACAGAGTTACGAGCAGTACTTC
cdr3_length: 14; clone_size: -; v_call: TRBV6-1; d_call: -; j_call: TRBJ2-5; cdr3_aa: CASSEGGSLETQYF; cdr3_nt: TGTGCCAGCAGTGAAGGAGGTAGCTTAGAGACCCAGTACTTC
cdr3_length: 16; clone_size: few; v_call: TRBV6-5; d_call: TRBD1; j_call: TRBJ1-2; cdr3_aa: CASSYSRTGGNYGYTF; cdr3_nt: TGTGCCAGCAGTTATAGTCGGACAGGGGGCAACTATGGCTACACCTTC
cdr3_length: 15; clone_size: -; v_call: TRBV4-1; d_call: -; j_call: TRBJ2-1; cdr3_aa: CASSQDVWGYNEQFF; cdr3_nt: TGCGCCAGCAGCCAAGACGTTTGGGGGTACAATGAGCAGTTCTTC
cdr3_length: 12; clone_size: -; v_call: TRBV27; d_call: -; j_call: TRBJ1-5; cdr3_aa: CASRQGNQPQHF; cdr3_nt: TGTGCCAGCAGGCAGGGCAATCAGCCCCAGCATTTT
cdr3_length: 15; clone_size: -; v_call: TRBV7-9; d_call: -; j_call: TRBJ2-2; cdr3_aa: CASSSMGGNTGELFF; cdr3_nt: TGTGCCAGCAGCTCAATGGGCGGGAACACCGGGGAGCTGTTTTTT
cdr3_length: 12; clone_size: -; v_call: TRBV27; d_call: -; j_call: TRBJ2-3; cdr3_aa: CASRSPGDTQYF; cdr3_nt: TGTGCCAGCCGATCCCCGGGAGATACGCAGTATTTT
cdr3_length: 14; clone_size: -; v_call: TRBV2; d_call: -; j_call: TRBJ2-2; cdr3_aa: CASSEETNTGELFF; cdr3_nt: TGTGCCAGCAGTGAAGAAACGAACACCGGGGAGCTGTTTTTT
cdr3_length: 12; clone_size: -; v_call: TRBV6-5; d_call: -; j_call: TRBJ2-7; cdr3_aa: CASRTGFDEQYF; cdr3_nt: TGTGCCAGCAGAACAGGGTTCGACGAGCAGTACTTC
cdr3_length: 15; clone_size: -; v_call: TRBV9; d_call: -; j_call: TRBJ2-1; cdr3_aa: CASSVERWAYNEQFF; cdr3_nt: TGTGCCAGCAGCGTAGAAAGGTGGGCCTACAATGAGCAGTTCTTC
cdr3_length: 16; clone_size: -; v_call: TRBV5-1; d_call: TRBD1; j_call: TRBJ1-1; cdr3_aa: CASSLGLGRGLTEAFF; cdr3_nt: TGCGCCAGCAGCTTGGGTCTGGGCAGGGGGCTTACTGAAGCTTTCTTT
cdr3_length: 14; clone_size: -; v_call: TRBV10-3; d_call: TRBD1; j_call: TRBJ2-7; cdr3_aa: CAISSGTGHYEQYF; cdr3_nt: TGTGCCATCAGTTCCGGGACAGGGCACTACGAGCAGTACTTC
cdr3_length: 12; clone_size: -; v_call: TRBV11-2; d_call: -; j_call: TRBJ1-2; cdr3_aa: CASRAGNYGYTF; cdr3_nt: TGTGCCAGCAGGGCAGGCAACTATGGCTACACCTTC
cdr3_length: 12; clone_size: -; v_call: TRBV27; d_call: TRBD2; j_call: TRBJ2-1; cdr3_aa: CASGGGGGPYFF; cdr3_nt: TGTGCCAGCGGCGGGGGGGGAGGCCCGTATTTCTTC
cdr3_length: 11; clone_size: few; v_call: TRBV10-3; d_call: -; j_call: TRBJ1-1; cdr3_aa: CAISAPGEAFF; cdr3_nt: TGTGCCATCAGTGCACCGGGGGAAGCTTTCTTT
cdr3_length: 12; clone_size: few; v_call: TRBV6-1; d_call: -; j_call: TRBJ1-2; cdr3_aa: CASSDANYGYTF; cdr3_nt: TGTGCCAGCAGTGACGCTAACTATGGCTACACCTTC
cdr3_length: 14; clone_size: few; v_call: TRBV9; d_call: -; j_call: TRBJ2-2; cdr3_aa: CASSVVSGPGELFF; cdr3_nt: TGTGCCAGCAGCGTAGTTTCGGGACCCGGGGAGCTGTTTTTT
cdr3_length: 14; clone_size: -; v_call: TRBV19; d_call: TRBD2; j_call: TRBJ2-7; cdr3_aa: CASSESGLAGEQYF; cdr3_nt: TGTGCCAGTAGTGAGAGCGGACTAGCGGGGGAGCAGTACTTC
cdr3_length: 13; clone_size: -; v_call: TRBV11-3; d_call: -; j_call: TRBJ2-2; cdr3_aa: CASSFQGTGELFF; cdr3_nt: TGTGCCAGCAGCTTTCAGGGCACCGGGGAGCTGTTTTTT
cdr3_length: 18; clone_size: -; v_call: TRBV7-7; d_call: TRBD2; j_call: TRBJ2-5; cdr3_aa: CASSLRTSGSHGRETQYF; cdr3_nt: TGTGCTAGCAGCTTACGAACTAGCGGGAGTCACGGGAGGGAGACCCAGTACTTC
cdr3_length: 15; clone_size: few; v_call: TRBV19; d_call: -; j_call: TRBJ2-3; cdr3_aa: CASTGRTTSTDTQYF; cdr3_nt: TGTGCCAGTACCGGACGGACTACTAGCACAGATACGCAGTATTTT
cdr3_length: 14; clone_size: -; v_call: TRBV10-2; d_call: -; j_call: TRBJ2-5; cdr3_aa: CASSEKRVGETQYF; cdr3_nt: TGCGCCAGCAGTGAGAAGCGTGTGGGGGAGACCCAGTACTTC
cdr3_length: 14; clone_size: -; v_call: TRBV21-1; d_call: -; j_call: TRBJ2-1; cdr3_aa: CASSLFGIYNEQFF; cdr3_nt: TGTGCCAGCAGCCTCTTCGGGATTTACAATGAGCAGTTCTTC
cdr3_length: 15; clone_size: -; v_call: TRBV19; d_call: -; j_call: TRBJ1-2; cdr3_aa: CASTGGSSANYGYTF; cdr3_nt: TGTGCCAGTACTGGGGGGTCTTCAGCTAACTATGGCTACACCTTC
cdr3_length: 11; clone_size: -; v_call: TRBV20-1; d_call: -; j_call: TRBJ2-4; cdr3_aa: CSASVINIQYF; cdr3_nt: TGCAGTGCTAGCGTAATAAACATTCAGTACTTC
cdr3_length: 14; clone_size: few; v_call: TRBV19; d_call: TRBD1; j_call: TRBJ1-2; cdr3_aa: CASHPTGTNYGYTF; cdr3_nt: TGTGCCAGTCACCCGACAGGGACGAACTATGGCTACACCTTC
cdr3_length: 15; clone_size: -; v_call: TRBV9; d_call: -; j_call: TRBJ2-1; cdr3_aa: CASSVRDIHYNEQFF; cdr3_nt: TGTGCCAGCAGCGTCCGGGACATCCACTACAATGAGCAGTTCTTC
cdr3_length: 12; clone_size: -; v_call: TRBV6-1; d_call: TRBD1; j_call: TRBJ1-2; cdr3_aa: CAGGQGTSGYTF; cdr3_nt: TGTGCCGGAGGACAGGGGACTTCGGGCTACACCTTC
cdr3_length: 13; clone_size: few; v_call: TRBV6-6; d_call: -; j_call: TRBJ2-6; cdr3_aa: CASKPGGANVLTF; cdr3_nt: TGTGCCAGCAAGCCCGGAGGGGCCAACGTCCTGACTTTC
cdr3_length: 13; clone_size: few; v_call: TRBV6-5; d_call: -; j_call: TRBJ2-7; cdr3_aa: CASTKRGGYEQYF; cdr3_nt: TGTGCCAGCACCAAACGGGGCGGCTACGAGCAGTACTTC
cdr3_length: 15; clone_size: few; v_call: TRBV27; d_call: TRBD1; j_call: TRBJ2-1; cdr3_aa: CASSPQGASYNEQFF; cdr3_nt: TGTGCCAGCAGCCCGCAGGGGGCCTCCTACAATGAGCAGTTCTTC
cdr3_length: 17; clone_size: few; v_call: TRBV19; d_call: TRBD1; j_call: TRBJ1-5; cdr3_aa: CASSIVGTGVSNQPQHF; cdr3_nt: TGTGCCAGTAGTATAGTCGGGACAGGAGTTAGCAATCAGCCCCAGCATTTT
cdr3_length: 15; clone_size: -; v_call: TRBV7-9; d_call: TRBD2; j_call: TRBJ2-7; cdr3_aa: CASSPQLAGSYEQYF; cdr3_nt: TGTGCCAGCAGCCCTCAACTAGCGGGAAGCTACGAGCAGTACTTC
cdr3_length: 13; clone_size: -; v_call: TRBV5-1; d_call: -; j_call: TRBJ2-2; cdr3_aa: CASSSRDTGELFF; cdr3_nt: TGCGCCAGCAGCTCTAGAGACACCGGGGAGCTGTTTTTT